These T cell receptor beta chains were read from a single sample in a study of CD4+ T cells in melanoma. TCRdb's copy holds only in-frame clones and misses some; the assay was immunoSEQ multiplex PCR. The data show some 110,000 clones, about 92% seen once. Sample: peripheral blood. The receptors stem from a human donor with melanoma. Both conserved end residues are part of each CDR3. Each record gives: V gene, CDR3 length, J gene, CDR3 protein.

TRBV28	15	TRBJ2-7	CASSAKFGDVNEQYF
TRBV28	13	TRBJ2-2	CASSLREYGELFF
TRBV11-2	17	TRBJ2-1	CASSLRIGTAQYNEQFF
TRBV7-3	19	TRBJ2-7	CASSLSPPGQGISPYEQYF
TRBV28	11	TRBJ2-7	CASTGGYEQYF
TRBV11-2	13	TRBJ1-3	CASSTGQGNTIYF
TRBV28	11	TRBJ1-5	CASGKNQPQHF
TRBV7-2	13	TRBJ2-5	CASSRGQGETQYF
TRBV7-2	14	TRBJ2-3	CASSIGPMSDTQYF
TRBV9	15	TRBJ2-5	CASSVGRGWGETQYF
TRBV19	14	TRBJ1-1	CASKQGQWGTEAFF
TRBV9	13	TRBJ1-5	CASNGGSNQPQHF
TRBV18	15	TRBJ2-7	CASSGGTANSYEQYF
TRBV7-3	13	TRBJ1-2	CASSQGQGGGYTF
TRBV27	13	TRBJ2-7	CASSTGATYEQYF
TRBV27	16	TRBJ1-5	CASSLGRGGSNQPQHF
TRBV4-3	15	TRBJ1-4	CASSPLSAGNEKLFF
TRBV18	16	TRBJ1-3	CASSPGQGPSGNTIYF
TRBV14	16	TRBJ2-2	CASSPLDSRSTGELFF
TRBV10-3	14	TRBJ2-7	CAISETQQGAHQYF
TRBV18	16	TRBJ1-1	CASSPQGAGTDTEAFF
TRBV18	15	TRBJ2-3	CASSPARAYGDTQYF
TRBV20-1	11	TRBJ2-3	CSCRRTDTQYF
TRBV7-3	18	TRBJ2-1	CASSGTGAALSSYNEQFF
TRBV4-1	16	TRBJ2-7	CASSQVLAGGSYEQYF
TRBV28	13	TRBJ2-5	CASSLTGGWAQYF
TRBV4-3	15	TRBJ2-1	CASSQGGRSYNEQFF
TRBV9	14	TRBJ1-1	CASSGGGDRREAFF
TRBV6-1	15	TRBJ2-6	CASSGDPSGANVLTF
TRBV27	19	TRBJ2-7	CASSSEHTNRVPLSYEQYF
TRBV28	17	TRBJ1-1	CASSLWGGGPMNTEAFF
TRBV28	16	TRBJ2-3	CASSLSKAGDTDTQYF
TRBV11-3	15	TRBJ2-7	CASSETYGLSYEQYF
TRBV2	11	TRBJ2-1	CASSFHNEQFF
TRBV11-2	13	TRBJ2-7	CASSLDGSYEQYF
TRBV4-3	17	TRBJ1-6	CASSQGVPGVLNSPLHF
TRBV7-9	16	TRBJ2-1	CASSLGTSGGAGEQFF
TRBV2	14	TRBJ1-4	CASSEAQGREKLFF
TRBV14	12	TRBJ1-2	CASSQVRHGYTF
TRBV29-1	15	TRBJ1-2	CSVLVQGVDEYGYTF
TRBV28	14	TRBJ1-2	CASSSDRAYYGYTF
TRBV28	13	TRBJ2-7	CASGETPTYEQYF
TRBV11-2	14	TRBJ2-6	CASSPRAGANVLTF
TRBV25-1	13	TRBJ1-5	CASSAQGFTPQHF
TRBV7-2	16	TRBJ2-2	CASSPPGTGNTGELFF
TRBV2	16	TRBJ1-5	CASSEAGSYSNQPQHF
TRBV4-1	16	TRBJ2-3	CASSLYRDTSTDTQYF
TRBV15	17	TRBJ2-3	CATSGTTSGGAPHTQYF
TRBV5-4	13	TRBJ1-1	CASTSRTGEGAFF
TRBV7-2	15	TRBJ1-4	CASSFSGGAVEKLFF
TRBV5-4	14	TRBJ2-5	CASSAGGYQETQYF
TRBV9	15	TRBJ2-1	CASSFSGSTYNEQFF
TRBV5-5	14	TRBJ1-5	CASSLEVGSQPQHF
TRBV29-1	11	TRBJ1-2	CSVAELYGYTF
TRBV11-2	14	TRBJ1-3	CASSLDKSRNTIYF
TRBV28	11	TRBJ1-5	CASSYNQPQHF